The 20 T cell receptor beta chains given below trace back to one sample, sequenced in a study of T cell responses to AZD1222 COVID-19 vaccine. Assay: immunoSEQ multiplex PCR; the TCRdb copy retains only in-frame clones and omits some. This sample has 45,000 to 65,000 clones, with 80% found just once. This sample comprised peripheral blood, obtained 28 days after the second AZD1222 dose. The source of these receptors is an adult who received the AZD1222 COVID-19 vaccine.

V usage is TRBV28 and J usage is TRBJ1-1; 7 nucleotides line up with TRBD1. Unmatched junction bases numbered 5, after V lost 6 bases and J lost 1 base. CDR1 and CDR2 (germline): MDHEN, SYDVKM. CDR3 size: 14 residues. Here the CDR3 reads CASRHGTANTEAFF. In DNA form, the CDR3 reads TGTGCCAGCAGACACGGGACAGCGAACACTGAAGCTTTCTTT.

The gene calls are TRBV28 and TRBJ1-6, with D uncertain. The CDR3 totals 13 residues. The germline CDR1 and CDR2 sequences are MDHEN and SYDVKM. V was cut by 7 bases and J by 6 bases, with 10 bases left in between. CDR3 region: CASTVAVNSPLHF. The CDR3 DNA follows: TGTGCCAGCACCGTGGCAGTTAATTCACCCCTCCACTTT. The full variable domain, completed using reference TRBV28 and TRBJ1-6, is DVKVTQSSRYLVKRTGEKVFLECVQDMDHENMFWYRQDPGLGLRLIYFSYDVKMKEKGDIPEGYSVSREKKERFSLILESASTNQTSMYLCASTVAVNSPLHFGNGTRLTVT.

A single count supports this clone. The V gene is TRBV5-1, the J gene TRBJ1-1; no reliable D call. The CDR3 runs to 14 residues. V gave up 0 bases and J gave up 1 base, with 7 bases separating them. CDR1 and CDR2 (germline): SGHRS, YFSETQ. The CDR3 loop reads CASSLGHQNTEAFF. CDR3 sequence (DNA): TGCGCCAGCAGCTTGGGACACCAGAACACTGAAGCTTTCTTT.

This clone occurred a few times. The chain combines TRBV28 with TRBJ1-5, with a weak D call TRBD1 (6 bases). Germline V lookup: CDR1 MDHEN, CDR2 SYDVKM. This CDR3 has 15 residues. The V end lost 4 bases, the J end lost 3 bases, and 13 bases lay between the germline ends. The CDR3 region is CASSSGGRDNQPQHF. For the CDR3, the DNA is TGTGCCAGCAGTTCTGGGGGCCGCGACAATCAGCCCCAGCATTTT.

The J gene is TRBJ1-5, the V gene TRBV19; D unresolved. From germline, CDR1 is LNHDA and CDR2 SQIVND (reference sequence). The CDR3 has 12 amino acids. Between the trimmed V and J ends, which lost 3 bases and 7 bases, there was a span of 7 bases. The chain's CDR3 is CASSILQQPQHF. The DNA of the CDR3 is TGTGCCAGTAGTATTTTACAGCAGCCCCAGCATTTT.

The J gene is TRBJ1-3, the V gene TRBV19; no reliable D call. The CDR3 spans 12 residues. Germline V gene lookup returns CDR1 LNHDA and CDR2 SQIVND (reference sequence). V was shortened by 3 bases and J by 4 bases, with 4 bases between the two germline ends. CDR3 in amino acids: CASSMAGNTIYF. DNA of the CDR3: TGTGCCAGTAGTATGGCGGGAAACACCATATATTTT.

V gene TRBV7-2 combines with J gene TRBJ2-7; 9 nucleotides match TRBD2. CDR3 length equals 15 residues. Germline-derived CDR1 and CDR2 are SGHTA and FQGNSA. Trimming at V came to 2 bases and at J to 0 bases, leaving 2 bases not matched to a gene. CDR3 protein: CASSLLGLASYEQYF. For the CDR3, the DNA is TGTGCCAGCAGCTTATTGGGACTAGCCTCCTACGAGCAGTACTTC. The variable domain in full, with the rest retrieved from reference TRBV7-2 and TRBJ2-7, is GAGVSQSPSNKVTEKGKDVELRCDPISGHTALYWYRQSLGQGLEFLIYFQGNSAPDKSGLPSDRFSAERTGGSVSTLTIQRTQQEDSAVYLCASSLLGLASYEQYFGPGTRLTVT.

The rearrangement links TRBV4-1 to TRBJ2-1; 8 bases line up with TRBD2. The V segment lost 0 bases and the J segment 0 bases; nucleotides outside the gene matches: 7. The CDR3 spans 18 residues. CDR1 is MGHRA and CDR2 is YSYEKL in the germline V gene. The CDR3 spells CASSQDRDGRVSYNEQFF. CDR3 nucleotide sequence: TGCGCCAGCAGCCAAGATAGGGACGGGAGGGTCTCCTACAATGAGCAGTTCTTC.

The CDR3 loop is CATSDSNYGYTF. The CDR3 bases are TGTGCCACCAGTGACAGCAACTATGGCTACACCTTC. The V gene is TRBV24-1, the J gene TRBJ1-2; no clear D gene. CDR3 size: 12 residues. Germline loops: CDR1 KGHDR, CDR2 SFDVKD. V was cut by 4 bases and J by 2 bases, with 4 bases left in between.

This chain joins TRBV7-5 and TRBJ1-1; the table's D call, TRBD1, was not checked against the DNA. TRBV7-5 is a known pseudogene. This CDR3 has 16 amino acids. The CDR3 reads CVRSLARQGIGTEAFF. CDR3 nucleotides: TGTGTCAGAAGCTTAGCACGACAGGGGATAGGCACTGAAGCTTTCTTT.

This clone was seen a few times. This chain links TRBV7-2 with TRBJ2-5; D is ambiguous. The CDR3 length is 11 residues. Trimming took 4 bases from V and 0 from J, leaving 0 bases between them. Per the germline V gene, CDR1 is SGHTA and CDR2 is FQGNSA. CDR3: CASSYQETQYF. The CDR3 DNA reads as TGTGCCAGCAGCTACCAAGAGACCCAGTACTTC.

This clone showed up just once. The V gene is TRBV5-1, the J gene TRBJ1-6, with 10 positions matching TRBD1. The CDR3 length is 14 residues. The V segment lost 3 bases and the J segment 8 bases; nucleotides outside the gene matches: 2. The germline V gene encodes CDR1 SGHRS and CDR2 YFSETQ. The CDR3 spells CASSSGQGDSPLHF. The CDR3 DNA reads TGCGCCAGCAGCTCCGGACAGGGGGATTCACCCCTCCACTTT.

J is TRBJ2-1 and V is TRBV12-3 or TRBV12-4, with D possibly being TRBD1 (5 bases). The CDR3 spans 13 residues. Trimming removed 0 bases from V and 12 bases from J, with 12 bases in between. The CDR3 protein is CASSLAGRPAQFF. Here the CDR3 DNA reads TGTGCCAGCAGTTTAGCGGGGCGTCCGGCGCAGTTCTTC.

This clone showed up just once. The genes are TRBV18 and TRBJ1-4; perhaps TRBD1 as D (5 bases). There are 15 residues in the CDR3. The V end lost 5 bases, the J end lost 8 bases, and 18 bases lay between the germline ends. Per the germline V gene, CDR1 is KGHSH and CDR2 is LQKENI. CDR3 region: CASSSVGGSTEKLFF. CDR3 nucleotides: TGTGCCAGCTCATCTGTCGGGGGGTCGACGGAAAAACTGTTTTTT.

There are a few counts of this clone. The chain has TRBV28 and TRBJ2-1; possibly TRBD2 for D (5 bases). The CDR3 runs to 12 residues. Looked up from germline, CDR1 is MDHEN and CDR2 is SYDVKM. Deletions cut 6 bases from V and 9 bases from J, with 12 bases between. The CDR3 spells CASRMRVGEQFF. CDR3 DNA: TGTGCCAGCAGAATGAGGGTGGGTGAGCAGTTCTTC.

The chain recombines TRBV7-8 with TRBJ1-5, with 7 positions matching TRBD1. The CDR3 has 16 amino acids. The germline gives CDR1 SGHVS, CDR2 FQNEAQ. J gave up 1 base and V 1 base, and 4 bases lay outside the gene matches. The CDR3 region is CASSLEGQSSNQPQHF. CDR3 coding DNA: TGTGCCAGCAGCTTAGAGGGACAGTCAAGCAATCAGCCCCAGCATTTT. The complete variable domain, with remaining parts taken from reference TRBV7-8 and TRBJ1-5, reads GAGVSQSPRYKVAKRGQDVALRCDPISGHVSLFWYQQALGQGPEFLTYFQNEAQLDKSGLPSDRFFAERPEGSVSTLKIQRTQQEDSAVYLCASSLEGQSSNQPQHFGDGTRLSIL.

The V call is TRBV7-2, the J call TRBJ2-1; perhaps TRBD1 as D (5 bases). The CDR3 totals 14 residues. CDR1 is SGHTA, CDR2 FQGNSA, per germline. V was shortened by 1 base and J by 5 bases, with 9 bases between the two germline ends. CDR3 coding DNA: TGTGCCAGCAGCTTAGGGGGCAGCAACAATGAGCAGTTCTTC. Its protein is CASSLGGSNNEQFF.

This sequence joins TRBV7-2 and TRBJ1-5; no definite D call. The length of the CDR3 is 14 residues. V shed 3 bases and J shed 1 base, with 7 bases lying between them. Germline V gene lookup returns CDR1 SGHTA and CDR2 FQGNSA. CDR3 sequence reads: CASSFAGSNQPQHF. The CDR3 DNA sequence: TGTGCCAGCAGCTTCGCTGGGAGCAATCAGCCCCAGCATTTT.

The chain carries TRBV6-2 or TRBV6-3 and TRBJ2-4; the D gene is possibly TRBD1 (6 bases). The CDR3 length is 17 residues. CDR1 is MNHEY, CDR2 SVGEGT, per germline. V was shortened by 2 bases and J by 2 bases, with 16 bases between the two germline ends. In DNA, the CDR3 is TGTGCCAGCAGTTACCCCTCCGGGACACTCACCAAAAACATTCAGTACTTC. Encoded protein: CASSYPSGTLTKNIQYF.

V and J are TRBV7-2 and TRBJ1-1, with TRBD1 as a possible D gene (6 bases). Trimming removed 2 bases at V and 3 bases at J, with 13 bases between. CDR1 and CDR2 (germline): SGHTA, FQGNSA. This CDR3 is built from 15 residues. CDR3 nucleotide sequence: TGTGCCAGCAGCTTAAGAGGGGGAACGGACACTGAAGCTTTCTTT. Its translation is CASSLRGGTDTEAFF.